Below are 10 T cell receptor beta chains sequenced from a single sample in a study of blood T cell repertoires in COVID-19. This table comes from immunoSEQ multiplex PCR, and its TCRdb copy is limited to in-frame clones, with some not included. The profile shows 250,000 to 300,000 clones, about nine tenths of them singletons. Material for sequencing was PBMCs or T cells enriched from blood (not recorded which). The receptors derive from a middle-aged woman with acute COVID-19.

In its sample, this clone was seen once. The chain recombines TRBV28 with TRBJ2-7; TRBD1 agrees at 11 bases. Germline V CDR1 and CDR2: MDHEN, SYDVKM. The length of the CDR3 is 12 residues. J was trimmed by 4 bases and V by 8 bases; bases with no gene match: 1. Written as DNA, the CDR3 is TGTGCCAGCGGGACAGGGGGGTACGAGCAGTACTTC. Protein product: CASGTGGYEQYF.

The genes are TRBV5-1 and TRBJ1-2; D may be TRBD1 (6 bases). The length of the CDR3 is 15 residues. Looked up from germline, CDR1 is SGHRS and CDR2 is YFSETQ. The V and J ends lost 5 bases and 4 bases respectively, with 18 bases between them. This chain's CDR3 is CASSREQGSLYGYTF. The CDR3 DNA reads TGCGCCAGCAGTAGGGAACAGGGTTCCCTCTATGGCTACACCTTC.

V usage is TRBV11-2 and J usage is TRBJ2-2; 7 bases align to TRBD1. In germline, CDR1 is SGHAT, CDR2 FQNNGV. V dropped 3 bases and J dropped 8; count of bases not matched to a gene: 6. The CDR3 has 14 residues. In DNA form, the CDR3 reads TGTGCCAGCAGCTTGTGGCAGGGGGTTGGGGAGCTGTTTTTT. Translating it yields CASSLWQGVGELFF.

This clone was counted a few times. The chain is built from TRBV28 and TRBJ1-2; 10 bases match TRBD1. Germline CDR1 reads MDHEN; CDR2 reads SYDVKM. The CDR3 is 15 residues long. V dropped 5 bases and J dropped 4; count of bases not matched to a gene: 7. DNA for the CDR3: TGTGCCAGCAGTGCCTGGACAGGGGGATCCTATGGCTACACCTTC. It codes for CASSAWTGGSYGYTF.

The CDR3 nucleotides read TGTGCCACCGCCGAGGGACTCAATCAGCCCCAGCATTTT. It encodes CATAEGLNQPQHF. The gene calls are TRBV28 and TRBJ1-5; D might be TRBD1 (5 bases). V was shortened by 10 bases and J by 3 bases, with 13 bases between the two germline ends. The germline V gene encodes CDR1 MDHEN and CDR2 SYDVKM. The CDR3 covers 13 residues. The full variable domain, rest sourced from reference TRBV28 and TRBJ1-5, is DVKVTQSSRYLVKRTGEKVFLECVQDMDHENMFWYRQDPGLGLRLIYFSYDVKMKEKGDIPEGYSVSREKKERFSLILESASTNQTSMYLCATAEGLNQPQHFGDGTRLSIL.

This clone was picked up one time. The CDR3 sequence is CASSQAEVNQPQHF. The DNA for the CDR3 is TGTGCCAGCAGCCAAGCCGAGGTAAATCAGCCCCAGCATTTT. V usage is TRBV3-1 (or the pseudogene TRBV3-2) and J usage is TRBJ1-5; D gene uncertain. The CDR3 covers 14 residues. Germline CDR1 reads LGHDT; CDR2 reads YNNKEL (reference sequence). Between the trimmed V and J ends, which lost 1 base and 4 bases, there was a span of 8 bases.

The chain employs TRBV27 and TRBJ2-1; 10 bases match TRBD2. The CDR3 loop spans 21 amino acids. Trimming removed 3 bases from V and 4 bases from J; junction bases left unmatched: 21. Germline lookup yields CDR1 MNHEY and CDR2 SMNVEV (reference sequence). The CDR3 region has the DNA TGTGCCAGCAGTTTTATACCTAGGGCTAGCGGGGGAAAATACGGGTACAATGAGCAGTTCTTC. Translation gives CASSFIPRASGGKYGYNEQFF.

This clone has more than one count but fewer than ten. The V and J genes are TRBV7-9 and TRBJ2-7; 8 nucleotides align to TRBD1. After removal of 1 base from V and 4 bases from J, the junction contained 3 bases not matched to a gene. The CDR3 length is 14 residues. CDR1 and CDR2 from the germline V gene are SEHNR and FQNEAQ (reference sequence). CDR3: CASSLGTGIYEQYF. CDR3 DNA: TGTGCCAGCAGCTTAGGGACAGGGATTTACGAGCAGTACTTC.

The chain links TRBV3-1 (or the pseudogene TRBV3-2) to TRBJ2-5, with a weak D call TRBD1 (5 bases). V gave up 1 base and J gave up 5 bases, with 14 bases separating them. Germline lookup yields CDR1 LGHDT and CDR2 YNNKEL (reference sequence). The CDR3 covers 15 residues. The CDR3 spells CASSQGSAGRETQYF. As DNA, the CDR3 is TGTGCCAGCAGCCAAGGTTCTGCAGGGCGGGAGACCCAGTACTTC.

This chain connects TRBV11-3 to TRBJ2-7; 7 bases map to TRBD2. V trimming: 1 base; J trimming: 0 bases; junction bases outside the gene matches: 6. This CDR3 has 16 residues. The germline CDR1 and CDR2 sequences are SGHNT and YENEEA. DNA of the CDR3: TGTGCCAGCAGCTTAGGTATCGGGGGGAACTCCTACGAGCAGTACTTC. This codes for CASSLGIGGNSYEQYF. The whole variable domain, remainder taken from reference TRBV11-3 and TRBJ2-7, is EAGVVQSPRYKIIEKKQPVAFWCNPISGHNTLYWYLQNLGQGPELLIRYENEEAVDDSQLPKDRFSAERLKGVDSTLKIQPAELGDSAVYLCASSLGIGGNSYEQYFGPGTRLTVT.